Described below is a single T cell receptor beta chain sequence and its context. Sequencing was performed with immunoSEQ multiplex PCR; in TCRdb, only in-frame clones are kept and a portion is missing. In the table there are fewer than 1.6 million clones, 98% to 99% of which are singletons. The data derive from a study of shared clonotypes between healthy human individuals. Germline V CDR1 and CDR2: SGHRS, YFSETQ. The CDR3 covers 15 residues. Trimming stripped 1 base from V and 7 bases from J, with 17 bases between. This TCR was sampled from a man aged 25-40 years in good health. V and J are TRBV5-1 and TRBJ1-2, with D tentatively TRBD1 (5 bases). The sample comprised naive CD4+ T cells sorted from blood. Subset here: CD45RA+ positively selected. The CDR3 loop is CASSLKLQGGSGYTF. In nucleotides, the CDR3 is TGCGCCAGCAGCTTGAAGCTCCAGGGAGGGTCTGGCTACACCTTC.